This T cell receptor (beta chain) was found in a study of T cell responses to AZD1222 COVID-19 vaccine. As regards this clone: Its cognate antigen is unknown.

V shed 5 bases and J shed 5 bases, with 10 bases lying between them. This CDR3 is 12 amino acids long. Germline V gives CDR1 MNHEY, CDR2 SMNVEV (reference sequence). Assay used: immunoSEQ multiplex PCR; TCRdb lists only in-frame clones, some missing. The table has approximately 200,000 clones, roughly 92% seen once. Overall study findings and caveats: Rises in breadth and depth of Spike-specific TCRs came after two AZD1222 doses. Mapped onto spike, vaccine-associated CD4 TCRs spanned it and were dominant at 160-218 and 743-854.

This clonotype originated in an adult who received the AZD1222 COVID-19 vaccine. V is TRBV27 and J is TRBJ2-7; tentatively, D is TRBD1 or TRBD2 (5 bases each). The source material was peripheral blood, sampled 28 days after the second AZD1222 dose. In DNA form, the CDR3 reads TGTGCCAGCAGTCCCCGGGGCCACGAGCAGTACTTC. Translation: CASSPRGHEQYF.